The present T cell receptor beta chain was sequenced within a study of T-cell memory formation after mild COVID-19. Study as a whole: The TCR clusters were mostly specific to one donor. Study results and limitations: What remained unconfirmed was the SARS-CoV-2 specificity of second-wave clones peaking on day 37. Day 15 to 85 contracting clones showed balanced CD4/CD8; later expanders leaned CD4+.

Germline CDR1 is SGHRS and CDR2 is YFSETQ. Trimming removed 3 bases from V and 3 bases from J, with 15 bases in between. The CDR3 runs 15 residues. For this clonotype: Antigen: not known.

The TCR alpha and TCR beta cDNA libraries, bearing sample barcodes and UMIs, were generated by 5'RACE using constant-segment primers. One entry per CDR3 protein, called by TCRdb with MiXCR from the 5' RACE reads. The table lists 200,000 to 250,000 distinct CDR3 sequences, around 8.8% of them singletons. The sample taken for sequencing was PBMCs or a T cell subset sorted from them (not recorded which). The V and J genes are TRBV5-1 and TRBJ2-5; D might be TRBD1 or TRBD2, each matching 5 bases. This receptor was taken from a young man who had mild COVID-19 (a few samples of this study predate the infection). Cell type and time point are not known. CDR3 bases: TGCGCCAGCAGCTGGAACAGGAGGACCGAAGAGACCCAGTACTTC. Translating gives CASSWNRRTEETQYF. Based on the CDR3 plus reference TRBV5-1 and TRBJ2-5, the full variable domain is KAGVTQTPRYLIKTRGQQVTLSCSPISGHRSVSWYQQTPGQGLQFLFEYFSETQRNKGNFPGRFSGRQFSNSRSEMNVSTLELGDSALYLCASSWNRRTEETQYFGPGTRLLVL.